The subject of this entry is one T cell receptor (beta chain). The antigen remains undetermined. As to time point: week 11, during vaccination. Mutant IDH1 20-mer peptide, at 300 ug, made up each vaccine dose, with topical imiquimod. The data were taken from a study of a mutant IDH1 vaccine in newly diagnosed glioma. Study information: Former treatment meant radiotherapy, temozolomide, or both; the majority had gotten both. Whole-study findings and limits: Any relationship between pseudoprogression and changes in top peripheral T cell clonotypes seemed absent.

The CDR3 consists of 15 residues. CDR1 and CDR2 from the germline V gene are MNHNS and SASEGT. V lost 6 bases to trimming and J lost 5 bases, with 17 bases between them. Assay: immunoSEQ multiplex PCR; the TCRdb copy retains only in-frame clones and omits some. The sample records 20,000 to 25,000 clones, around three quarters being singletons. This sequence originates from a man in his forties with glioma. J is TRBJ2-1 and V is TRBV6-1, with D hard to call. The specimen was PBMCs, collected from a glioma patient whose treatment included an IDH1 peptide vaccine. The CDR3 spells CASRKAGSGDNEQFF. The CDR3 DNA sequence: TGTGCCAGCAGAAAGGCCGGGTCTGGGGACAATGAGCAGTTCTTC.